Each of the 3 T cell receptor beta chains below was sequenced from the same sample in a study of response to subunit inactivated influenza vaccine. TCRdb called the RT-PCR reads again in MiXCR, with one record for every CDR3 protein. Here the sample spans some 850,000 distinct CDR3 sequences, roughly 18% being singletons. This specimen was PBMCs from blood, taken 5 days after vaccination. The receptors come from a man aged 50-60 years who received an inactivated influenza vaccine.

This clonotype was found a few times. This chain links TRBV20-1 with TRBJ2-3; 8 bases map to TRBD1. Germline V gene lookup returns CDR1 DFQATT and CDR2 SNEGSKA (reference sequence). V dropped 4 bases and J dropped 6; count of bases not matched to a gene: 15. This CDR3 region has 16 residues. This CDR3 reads CSATTGVGAWKDTQYF. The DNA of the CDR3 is TGCAGTGCTACGACAGGGGTGGGGGCATGGAAGGATACGCAGTATTTT.

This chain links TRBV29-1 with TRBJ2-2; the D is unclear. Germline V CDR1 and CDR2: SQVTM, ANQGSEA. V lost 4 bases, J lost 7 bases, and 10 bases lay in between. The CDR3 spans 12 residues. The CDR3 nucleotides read TGCAGCGTTGGAGAGACGATCGGGGAGCTGTTTTTT. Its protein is CSVGETIGELFF.

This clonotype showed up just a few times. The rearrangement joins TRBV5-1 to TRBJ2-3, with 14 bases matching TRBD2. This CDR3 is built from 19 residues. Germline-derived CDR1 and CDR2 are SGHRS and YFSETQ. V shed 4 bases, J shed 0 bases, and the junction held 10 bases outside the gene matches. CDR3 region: CASSPPGTSGRPSTDTQYF. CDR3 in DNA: TGCGCCAGCAGCCCTCCCGGGACTAGCGGGAGACCTAGCACAGATACGCAGTATTTT.